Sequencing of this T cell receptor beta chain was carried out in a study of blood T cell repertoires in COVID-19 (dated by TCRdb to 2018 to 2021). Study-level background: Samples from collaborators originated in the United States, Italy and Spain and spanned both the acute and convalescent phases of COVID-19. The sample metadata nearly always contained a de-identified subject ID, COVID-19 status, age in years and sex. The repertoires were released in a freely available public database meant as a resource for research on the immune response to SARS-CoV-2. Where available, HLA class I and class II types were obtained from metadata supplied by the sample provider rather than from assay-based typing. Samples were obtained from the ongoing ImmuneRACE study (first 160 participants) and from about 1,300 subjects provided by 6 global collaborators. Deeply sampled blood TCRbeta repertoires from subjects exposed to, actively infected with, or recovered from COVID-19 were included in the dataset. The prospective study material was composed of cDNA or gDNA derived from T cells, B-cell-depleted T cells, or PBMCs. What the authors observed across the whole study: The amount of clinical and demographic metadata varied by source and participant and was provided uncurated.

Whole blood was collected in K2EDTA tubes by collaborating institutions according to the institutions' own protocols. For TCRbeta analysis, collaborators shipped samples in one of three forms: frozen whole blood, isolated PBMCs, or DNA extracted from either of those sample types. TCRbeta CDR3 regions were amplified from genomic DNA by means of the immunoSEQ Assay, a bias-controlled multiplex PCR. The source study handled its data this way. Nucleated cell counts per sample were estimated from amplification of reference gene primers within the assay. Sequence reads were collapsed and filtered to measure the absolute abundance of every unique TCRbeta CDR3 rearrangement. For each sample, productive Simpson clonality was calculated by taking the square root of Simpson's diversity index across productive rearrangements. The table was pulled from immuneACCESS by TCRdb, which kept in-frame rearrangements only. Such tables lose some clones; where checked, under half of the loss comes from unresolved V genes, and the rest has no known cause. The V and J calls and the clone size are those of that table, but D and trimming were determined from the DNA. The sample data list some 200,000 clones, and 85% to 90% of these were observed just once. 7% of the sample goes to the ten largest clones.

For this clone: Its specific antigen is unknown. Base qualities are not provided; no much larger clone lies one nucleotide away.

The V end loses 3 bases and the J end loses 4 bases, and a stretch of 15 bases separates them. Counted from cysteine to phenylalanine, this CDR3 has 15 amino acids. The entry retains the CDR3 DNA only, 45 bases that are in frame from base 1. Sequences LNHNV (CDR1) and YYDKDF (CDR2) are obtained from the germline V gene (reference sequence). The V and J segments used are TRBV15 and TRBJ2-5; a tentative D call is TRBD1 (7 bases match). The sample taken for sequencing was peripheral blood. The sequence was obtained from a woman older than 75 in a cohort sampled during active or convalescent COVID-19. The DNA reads TGTGCCACCAGCAGCCCACACAGGGGAGGAGAGACCCAGTACTTC. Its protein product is CATSSPHRGGETQYF.